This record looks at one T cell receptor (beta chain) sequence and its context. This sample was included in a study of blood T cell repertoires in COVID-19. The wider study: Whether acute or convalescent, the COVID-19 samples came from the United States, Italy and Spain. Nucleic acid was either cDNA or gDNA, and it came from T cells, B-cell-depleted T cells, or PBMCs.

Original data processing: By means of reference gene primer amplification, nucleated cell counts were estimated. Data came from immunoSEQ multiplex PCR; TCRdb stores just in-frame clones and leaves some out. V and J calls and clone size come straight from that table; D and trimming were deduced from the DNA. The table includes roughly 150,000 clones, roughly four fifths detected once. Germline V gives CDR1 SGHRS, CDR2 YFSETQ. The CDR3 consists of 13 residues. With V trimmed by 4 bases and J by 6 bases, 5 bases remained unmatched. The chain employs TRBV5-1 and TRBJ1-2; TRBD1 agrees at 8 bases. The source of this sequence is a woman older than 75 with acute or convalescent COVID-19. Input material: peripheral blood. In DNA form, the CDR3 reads TGCGCCAGCAGCGCTGAGGGACAGGATGGCTACACCTTC. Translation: CASSAEGQDGYTF. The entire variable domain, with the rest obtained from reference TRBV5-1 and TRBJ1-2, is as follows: KAGVTQTPRYLIKTRGQQVTLSCSPISGHRSVSWYQQTPGQGLQFLFEYFSETQRNKGNFPGRFSGRQFSNSRSEMNVSTLELGDSALYLCASSAEGQDGYTFGSGTRLTVV.